This entry is about one T cell receptor (beta chain). Antigen unknown. Looked up from germline, CDR1 is SGHDT and CDR2 is YYEEEE. The CDR3 loop spans 16 amino acids. The data originate from a study of T cells expressing NK-cell markers. Study-level background: Obtained from sorted CD3+CD56+NKG2C+, CD3+CD56+NKG2C- and CD3+CD56-NKG2C+ T cells were the TCR beta repertoires. In the group of eight sequenced donors, seven were HCMV-seropositive and one was seronegative.

TCRdb re-called the 5' RACE reads and gives one entry per CDR3 protein, without DNA. The sample table includes roughly 280,000 distinct CDR3 sequences. General study findings and limits: Dominant NKG2C+ clonotypes made up about 1.0-7.5% of CD8+ T cells in 5 or 6 donors.

The source is a man between 18 and 35 years old in good health. Sequences were obtained from blood T cells: a sorted CD56 or NKG2C T cell subset, CD4+ or CD8+ T cells, or bulk PBMC T cells (not recorded which). The rearrangement joins TRBV5-6 to TRBJ2-2; the TCRdb D gene call, TRBD1, has no DNA to confirm it. The chain's CDR3 is CASSLNLGGNTGELFF. Full variable domain (missing parts from reference TRBV5-6 and TRBJ2-2): DAGVTQSPTHLIKTRGQQVTLRCSPKSGHDTVSWYQQALGQGPQFIFQYYEEEERQRGNFPDRFSGHQFPNYSSELNVNALLLGDSALYLCASSLNLGGNTGELFFGEGSRLTVL.